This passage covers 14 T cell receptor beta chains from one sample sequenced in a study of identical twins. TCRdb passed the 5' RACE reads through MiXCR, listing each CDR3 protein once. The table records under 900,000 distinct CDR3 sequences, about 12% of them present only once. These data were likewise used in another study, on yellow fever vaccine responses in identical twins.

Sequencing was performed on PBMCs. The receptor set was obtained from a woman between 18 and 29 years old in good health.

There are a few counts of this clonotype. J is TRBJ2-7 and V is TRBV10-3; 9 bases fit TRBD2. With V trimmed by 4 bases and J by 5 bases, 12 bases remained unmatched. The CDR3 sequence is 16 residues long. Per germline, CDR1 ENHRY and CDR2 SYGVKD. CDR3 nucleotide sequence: TGTGCCATCAGTGGGAATAGCGGGAGTCTTCGCAACGAGCAGTACTTC. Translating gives CAISGNSGSLRNEQYF.

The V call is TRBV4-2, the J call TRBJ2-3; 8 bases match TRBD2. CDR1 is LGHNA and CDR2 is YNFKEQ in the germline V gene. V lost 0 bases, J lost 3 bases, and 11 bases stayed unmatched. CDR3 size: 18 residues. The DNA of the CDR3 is TGTGCCAGCAGCCAAGATCCCCAGGGGAAGCGGGAGACAGATACGCAGTATTTT. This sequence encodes CASSQDPQGKRETDTQYF.

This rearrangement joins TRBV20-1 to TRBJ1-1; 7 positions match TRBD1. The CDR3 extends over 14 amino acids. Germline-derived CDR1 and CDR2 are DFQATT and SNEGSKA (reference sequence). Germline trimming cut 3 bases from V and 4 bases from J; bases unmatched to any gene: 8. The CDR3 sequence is CSASDGQGGTEAFF. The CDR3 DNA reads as TGCAGTGCTAGTGATGGGCAGGGGGGCACTGAAGCTTTCTTT.

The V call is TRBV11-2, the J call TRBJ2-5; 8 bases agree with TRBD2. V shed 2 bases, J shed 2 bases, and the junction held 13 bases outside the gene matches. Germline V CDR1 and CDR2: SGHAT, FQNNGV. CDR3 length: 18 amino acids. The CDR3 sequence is CASSLFPRGGPEQETQYF. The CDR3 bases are TGTGCCAGCAGCTTATTCCCACGGGGGGGGCCTGAACAAGAGACCCAGTACTTC. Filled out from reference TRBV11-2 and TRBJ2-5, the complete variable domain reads EAGVAQSPRYKIIEKRQSVAFWCNPISGHATLYWYQQILGQGPKLLIQFQNNGVVDDSQLPKDRFSAERLKGVDSTLKIQPAKLEDSAVYLCASSLFPRGGPEQETQYFGPGTRLLVL.

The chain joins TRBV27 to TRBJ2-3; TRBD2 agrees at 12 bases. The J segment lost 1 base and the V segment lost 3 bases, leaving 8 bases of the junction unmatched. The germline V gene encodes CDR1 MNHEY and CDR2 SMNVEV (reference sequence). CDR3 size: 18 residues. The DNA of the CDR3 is TGTGCCAGCAGTTTTCGATATACTAGCGGGGGGCGCACAGATACGCAGTATTTT. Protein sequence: CASSFRYTSGGRTDTQYF.

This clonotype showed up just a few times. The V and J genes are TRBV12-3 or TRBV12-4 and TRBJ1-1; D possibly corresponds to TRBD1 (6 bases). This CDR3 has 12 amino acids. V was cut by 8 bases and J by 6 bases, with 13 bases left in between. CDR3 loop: CASAQGWAEAFF. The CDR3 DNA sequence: TGTGCCAGCGCTCAGGGGTGGGCTGAAGCTTTCTTT.

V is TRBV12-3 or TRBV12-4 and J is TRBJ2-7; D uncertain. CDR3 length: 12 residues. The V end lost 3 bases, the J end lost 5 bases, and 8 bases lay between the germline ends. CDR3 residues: CASSLVSHEQYF. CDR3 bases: TGTGCCAGCAGTTTGGTCAGCCACGAGCAGTACTTC.

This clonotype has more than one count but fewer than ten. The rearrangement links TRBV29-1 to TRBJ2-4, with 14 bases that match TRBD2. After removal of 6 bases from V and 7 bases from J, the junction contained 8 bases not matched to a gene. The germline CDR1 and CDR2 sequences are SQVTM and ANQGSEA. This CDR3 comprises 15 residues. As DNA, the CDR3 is TGCAGCGTCCGACCCGGGACTAGCGGGAGCAACATTCAGTACTTC. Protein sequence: CSVRPGTSGSNIQYF. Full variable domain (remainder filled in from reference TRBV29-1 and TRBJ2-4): SAVISQKPSRDICQRGTSLTIQCQVDSQVTMMFWYRQQPGQSLTLIATANQGSEATYESGFVIDKFPISRPNLTFSTLTVSNMSPEDSSIYLCSVRPGTSGSNIQYFGAGTRLSVL.

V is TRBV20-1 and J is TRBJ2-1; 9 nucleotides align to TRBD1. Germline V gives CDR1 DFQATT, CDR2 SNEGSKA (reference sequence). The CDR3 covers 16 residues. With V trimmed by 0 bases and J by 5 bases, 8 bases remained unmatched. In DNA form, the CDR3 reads TGCAGTGCTAGAGATCCGACAGGGGGTGCAAACAATGAGCAGTTCTTC. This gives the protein CSARDPTGGANNEQFF.

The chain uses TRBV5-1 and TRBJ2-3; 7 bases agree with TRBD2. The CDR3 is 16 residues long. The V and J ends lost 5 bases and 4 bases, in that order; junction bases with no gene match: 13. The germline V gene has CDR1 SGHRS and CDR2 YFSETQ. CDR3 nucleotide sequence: TGCGCCAGCAGGACGGTCTGGCGGGAGAGATCAGATACGCAGTATTTT. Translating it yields CASRTVWRERSDTQYF.

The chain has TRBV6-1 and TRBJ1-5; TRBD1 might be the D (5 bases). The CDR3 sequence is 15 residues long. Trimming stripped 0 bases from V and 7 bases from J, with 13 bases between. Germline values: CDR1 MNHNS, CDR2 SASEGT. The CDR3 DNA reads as TGTGCCAGCAGTGAAGCGACGATGGGGGACCAGCCCCAGCATTTT. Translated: CASSEATMGDQPQHF.

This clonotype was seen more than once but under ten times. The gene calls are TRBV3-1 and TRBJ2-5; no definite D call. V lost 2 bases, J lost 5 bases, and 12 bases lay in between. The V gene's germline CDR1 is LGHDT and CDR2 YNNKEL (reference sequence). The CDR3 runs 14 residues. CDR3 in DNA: TGTGCCAGCAGCCAACCACCCAGCGTGGAGACCCAGTACTTC. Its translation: CASSQPPSVETQYF.

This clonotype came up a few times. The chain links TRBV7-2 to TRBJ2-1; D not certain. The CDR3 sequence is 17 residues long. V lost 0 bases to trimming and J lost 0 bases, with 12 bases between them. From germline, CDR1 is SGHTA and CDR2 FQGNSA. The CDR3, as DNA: TGTGCCAGCAGCTTAGCGGGTGGGTTCTACTCCTACAATGAGCAGTTCTTC. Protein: CASSLAGGFYSYNEQFF.

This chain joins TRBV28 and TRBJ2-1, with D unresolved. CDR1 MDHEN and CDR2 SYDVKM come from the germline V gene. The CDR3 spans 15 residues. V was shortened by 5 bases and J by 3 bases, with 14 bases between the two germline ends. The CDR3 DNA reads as TGTGCCAGCAGTGCCCTGTTCAACCTCTACAATGAGCAGTTCTTC. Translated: CASSALFNLYNEQFF.